This TCR beta chain stems from a study of blood T cell repertoires in COVID-19. Study summary: T cells, B-cell-depleted T cells, or PBMCs supplied cDNA or gDNA.

The CDR3 loop spans 14 amino acids. Trimming at V came to 6 bases and at J to 4 bases, leaving 6 bases not matched to a gene. Germline V lookup: CDR1 LNHDA, CDR2 SQIVND (reference sequence). Sequencing was performed with immunoSEQ multiplex PCR; in TCRdb, only in-frame clones are kept and a portion is missing. This sample has 250,000 to 400,000 clones, with 80% to 90% found just once. The TCR comes from a man aged 50-59 years with active or convalescent COVID-19. Sequencing was done on a sample of peripheral blood. The chain links TRBV19 to TRBJ1-2; 9 bases are a match to TRBD1. CDR3 DNA: TGTGCCAGTAGCCCGGACAGGGGATCCTATGGCTACACCTTC. This codes for CASSPDRGSYGYTF.